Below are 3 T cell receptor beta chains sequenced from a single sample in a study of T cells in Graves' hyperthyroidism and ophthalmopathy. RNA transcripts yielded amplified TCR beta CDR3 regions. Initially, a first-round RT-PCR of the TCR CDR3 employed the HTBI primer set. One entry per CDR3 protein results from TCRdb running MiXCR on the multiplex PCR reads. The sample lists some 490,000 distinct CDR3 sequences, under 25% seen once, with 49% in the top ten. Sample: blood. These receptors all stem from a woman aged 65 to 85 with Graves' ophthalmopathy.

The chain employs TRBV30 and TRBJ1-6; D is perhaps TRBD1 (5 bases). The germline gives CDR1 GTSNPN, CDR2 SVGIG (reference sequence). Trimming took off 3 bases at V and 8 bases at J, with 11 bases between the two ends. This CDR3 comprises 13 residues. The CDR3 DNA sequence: TGTGCCTGGAGAGGGGTGACTGATTCACCCCTCCACTTT. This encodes CAWRGVTDSPLHF.

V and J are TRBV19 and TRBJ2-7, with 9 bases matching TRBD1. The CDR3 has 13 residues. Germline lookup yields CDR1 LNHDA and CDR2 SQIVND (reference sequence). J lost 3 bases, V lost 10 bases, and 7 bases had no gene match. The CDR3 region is CATRGTGLYEQYF. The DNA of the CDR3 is TGTGCCACCCGAGGGACAGGGCTCTACGAGCAGTACTTC.

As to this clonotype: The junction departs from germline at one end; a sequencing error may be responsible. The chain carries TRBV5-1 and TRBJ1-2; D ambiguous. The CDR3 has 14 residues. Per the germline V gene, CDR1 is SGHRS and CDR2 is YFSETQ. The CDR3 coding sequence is TGCGCCAGCAGCAGCAGATCCCGTCCCTATAGCTACACCTTC. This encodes CASSSRSRPYSYTF.